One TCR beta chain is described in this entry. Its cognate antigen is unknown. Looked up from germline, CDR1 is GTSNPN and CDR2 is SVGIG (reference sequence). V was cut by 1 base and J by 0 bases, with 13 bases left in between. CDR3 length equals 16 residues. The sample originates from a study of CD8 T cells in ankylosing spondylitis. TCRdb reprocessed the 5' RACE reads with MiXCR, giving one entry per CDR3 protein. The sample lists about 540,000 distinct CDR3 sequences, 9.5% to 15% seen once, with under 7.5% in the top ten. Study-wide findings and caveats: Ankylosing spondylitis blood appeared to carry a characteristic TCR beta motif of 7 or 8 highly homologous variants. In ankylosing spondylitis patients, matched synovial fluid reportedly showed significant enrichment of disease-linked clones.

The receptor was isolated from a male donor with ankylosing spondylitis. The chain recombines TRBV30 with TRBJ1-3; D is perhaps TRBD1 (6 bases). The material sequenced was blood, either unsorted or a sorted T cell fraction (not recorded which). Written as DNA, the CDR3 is TGTGCCTGGAGTGAAACCGGGGACAACTCTGGAAACACCATATATTTT. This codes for CAWSETGDNSGNTIYF.